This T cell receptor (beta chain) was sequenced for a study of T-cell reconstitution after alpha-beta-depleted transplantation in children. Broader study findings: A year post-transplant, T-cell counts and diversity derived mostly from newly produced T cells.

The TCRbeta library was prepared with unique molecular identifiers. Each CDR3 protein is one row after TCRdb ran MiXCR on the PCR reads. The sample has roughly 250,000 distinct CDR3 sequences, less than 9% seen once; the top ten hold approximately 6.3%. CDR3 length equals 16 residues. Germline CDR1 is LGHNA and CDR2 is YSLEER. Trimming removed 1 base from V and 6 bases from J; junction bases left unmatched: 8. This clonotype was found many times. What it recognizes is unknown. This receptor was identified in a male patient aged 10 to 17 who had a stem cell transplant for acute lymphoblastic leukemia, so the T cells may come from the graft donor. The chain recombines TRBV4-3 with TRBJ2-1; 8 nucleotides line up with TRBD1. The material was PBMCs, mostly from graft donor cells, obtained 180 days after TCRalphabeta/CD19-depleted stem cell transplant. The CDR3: CASSQGVRGRLNEQFF. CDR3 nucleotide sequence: TGCGCCAGCAGCCAAGGGGTCAGGGGGCGACTCAATGAGCAGTTCTTC.